This is a list of T cell receptor beta chains from one sample in a study of cytotoxic CD8 clonotypes in ibrutinib-treated CLL. This table comes from immunoSEQ multiplex PCR, and its TCRdb copy is limited to in-frame clones, with some not included. The sample contains approximately 200,000 clones, around 72% of which appear only once. Sequenced material: PBMCs, taken after 24 months of ibrutinib treatment. The receptor source for this set is a human donor with chronic lymphocytic leukemia. CDR3s include the opening cysteine and the closing phenylalanine or tryptophan.

v_gene	CDR3aa
TRBV27	CASSLFRPGTGGYEQYF
TRBV27	CASIKQGRDTEAFF
TRBV6-6	CASSYSSYYEQYF
TRBV27	CASSPLDRGREQYF
TRBV6-6	CASSKYGTFYNEQFF
TRBV6-5	CASSYGSGYTF
TRBV7-2	CASSLVWGAPEKLFF
TRBV18	CASTGGRNLPWDGTEAFF
TRBV30	CAWGQGARNQPQHF
TRBV14	CASSQNQYGYTF
TRBV11-2	CASSQLAGGFNEQFF
TRBV13	CASSLSLLSGPSTDTQYF
TRBV7-8	CASSSPGRPGGANVLTF
TRBV2	CASSEQGQGGYTF
TRBV29-1	CSVTGYDIQYF
TRBV4-1	CASSHSLAQLGEQYF
TRBV15	CATRRTGLAGSTDTQYF
TRBV7-8	CASSLDRGAGPTDTQYF
TRBV21-1	CASSIVQGAYEQYF
TRBV18	CASSPLQGRNQPQHF
TRBV12-5	CASGLVQGPNIQYF
TRBV19	CASSPRILNTGELFF
TRBV10-2	CASSATRRDAFF
TRBV5-5	CASSRNPSLNTEAFF
TRBV7-9	CASSPRTGTQYNEQFF
TRBV4-1	CASSLNIRGNQPQHF
TRBV5-1	CASSWVRDRAYNEQFF
TRBV28	CASSSPRRSTNEKLFF
TRBV18	CASSPPAWGPSSYEQYF
TRBV4-1	CASSHSQGRREQYF
TRBV9	CASSVESIVGELFF
TRBV5-1	CASSLATYGLAGEDTQYF
TRBV7-8	CASSPISLAGLGEQFF
TRBV5-6	CASSLAPTQLGEGYTF